These T cell receptor beta chains were read from a single sample in a study of esophageal squamous cell carcinoma under preoperative chemotherapy. TCRdb re-called the PCR reads through MiXCR, storing one row per CDR3 protein. The sample holds around 30,000 distinct CDR3 sequences, 50% to 60% seen once. Sample acquisition took place from a patient given preoperative chemotherapy. The source of these receptors is a human donor with esophageal squamous cell carcinoma. The donor label of this sample is uncertain. CDR3s include the opening cysteine and the closing phenylalanine or tryptophan. Where a row states a size, it is once, few, many or the class of an expanded clone; other rows omit it.

V gene: TRBV7-6
clone size: -
CDR3 protein: CGSSSGPRGIDTQYF

V gene: TRBV4-2
clone size: -
CDR3 protein: CASSQRSGGGSISYNEQFF

V gene: TRBV7-9
clone size: many
CDR3 protein: CASSLRRDNFNYGYTF

V gene: TRBV11-2
clone size: -
CDR3 protein: CASNSAEEAFF

V gene: TRBV11-2
clone size: -
CDR3 protein: CASSLGSRIRGEQFF

V gene: TRBV4-3
clone size: -
CDR3 protein: CASSQGVGTDTQFF

V gene: TRBV7-8
clone size: -
CDR3 protein: CASGGLAGRHGETQYF

V gene: TRBV12-3/TRBV12-4
clone size: -
CDR3 protein: CRVTPGGAKNTQFF

V gene: TRBV7-2
clone size: -
CDR3 protein: CASRFRWGQRKETQYF

V gene: TRBV11-3
clone size: few
CDR3 protein: CASSRTKNIQYF

V gene: TRBV7-2
clone size: many
CDR3 protein: CASSPRTGTNPEQYF

V gene: TRBV12-3/TRBV12-4
clone size: few
CDR3 protein: CASTPGASPFKFF

V gene: TRBV7-2
clone size: -
CDR3 protein: CASGLALDPKTQYF

V gene: TRBV12-3/TRBV12-4
clone size: -
CDR3 protein: CARGSRAKDTQYF

V gene: TRBV12-3/TRBV12-4
clone size: -
CDR3 protein: CLCSASGRGAKDTQYF

V gene: TRBV20-1
clone size: -
CDR3 protein: CSARLAGYTQYF

V gene: TRBV5-4
clone size: few
CDR3 protein: CASSLQGEFYEQYF

V gene: TRBV30
clone size: -
CDR3 protein: CAWSRGGEYEQYF

V gene: TRBV9
clone size: once
CDR3 protein: CAGSGGLDPETQYF

V gene: TRBV12-3/TRBV12-4
clone size: -
CDR3 protein: CASTSPGSSYEQYF

V gene: TRBV6-1
clone size: few
CDR3 protein: CASSLAVPSADTQYF

V gene: TRBV7-3
clone size: medium-sized
CDR3 protein: CASSRTGTGANVLTF

V gene: TRBV5-6
clone size: many
CDR3 protein: CASSYDNQETQYF

V gene: TRBV11-2
clone size: many
CDR3 protein: CASSLDLGIYNEQFF

V gene: TRBV14
clone size: many
CDR3 protein: CASSPKDRGFYEQYF

V gene: TRBV7-3
clone size: -
CDR3 protein: CASSRNLGRWAENIQYF

V gene: TRBV7-6
clone size: many
CDR3 protein: CASRMGTGTSGSYNEQFF

V gene: TRBV6-2/TRBV6-3
clone size: -
CDR3 protein: CASSYWQGGNQPQHF

V gene: TRBV4-3
clone size: -
CDR3 protein: CASSQEIPNEQFF

V gene: TRBV7-2
clone size: -
CDR3 protein: CASSSGGVATDIQYF

V gene: TRBV4-3
clone size: few
CDR3 protein: CASSQERGREDTQYF

V gene: TRBV7-2
clone size: once
CDR3 protein: CASSGRQPGYEDTQYF

V gene: TRBV4-3
clone size: few
CDR3 protein: CASSLKAGGGADTQYF

V gene: TRBV7-6
clone size: few
CDR3 protein: CASRGGRVQETQYF

V gene: TRBV11-3
clone size: many
CDR3 protein: CASSREGTSGETQYF

V gene: TRBV7-6
clone size: -
CDR3 protein: CASSVGGGGRSTDTQYF

V gene: TRBV12-3/TRBV12-4
clone size: many
CDR3 protein: CASSRNSVGQETQYF

V gene: TRBV7-8
clone size: -
CDR3 protein: CASSLVACTTDTQYF

V gene: TRBV6-5
clone size: many
CDR3 protein: CASSYSIRRGDTEAFF

V gene: TRBV6-5
clone size: few
CDR3 protein: CASSYVNTEAFF

V gene: TRBV7-9
clone size: many
CDR3 protein: CASSLPGGVNYEQYF